These 21 T cell receptor beta chains were sequenced from one sample in a study of radiotherapy plus CTLA-4 blockade in lung cancer. Data came from immunoSEQ multiplex PCR; TCRdb stores just in-frame clones and leaves some out. The table includes about 40,000 clones, roughly three quarters detected once. The sequences come from peripheral blood, collected from a patient treated with radiotherapy plus ipilimumab. Receptors were obtained from a human donor with non-small cell lung cancer that progressed on radiotherapy plus ipilimumab.

J is TRBJ2-7 and V is TRBV7-9, with 9 bases that match TRBD1. The CDR3 totals 15 residues. V lost 5 bases to trimming and J lost 6 bases; unmatched junction nucleotides: 11. CDR1 and CDR2 from the germline V gene are SEHNR and FQNEAQ (reference sequence). The CDR3, as DNA: TGTGCCAGCAGCGAACAGGGGGCTAAAGGTAGCGAGCAGTACTTC. Protein product: CASSEQGAKGSEQYF.

The chain joins TRBV7-9 to TRBJ2-3; TRBD2 aligns across 12 bases. Germline assignment: CDR1 SEHNR and CDR2 FQNEAQ (reference sequence). J was trimmed by 6 bases and V by 5 bases; bases with no gene match: 9. The CDR3 is 16 residues long. The CDR3 loop reads CASSRYLAGGLDTQYF. The DNA of the CDR3 is TGTGCCAGCAGCCGATACCTAGCGGGGGGGCTTGATACGCAGTATTTT. Full variable domain (missing parts from reference TRBV7-9 and TRBJ2-3): DTGVSQNPRHKITKRGQNVTFRCDPISEHNRLYWYRQTLGQGPEFLTYFQNEAQLEKSRLLSDRFSAERPKGSFSTLEIQRTEQGDSAMYLCASSRYLAGGLDTQYFGPGTRLTVL.

The rearrangement links TRBV6-6 to TRBJ1-2; 8 bases are shared with TRBD1. V lost 4 bases to trimming and J lost 8 bases; unmatched junction nucleotides: 6. This CDR3 has 13 residues. CDR1 MNHNY and CDR2 SVGAGI come from the germline V gene (reference sequence). The CDR3 DNA reads as TGTGCCAGCAGTTCCCGGACAGGGAAGGGCTACACCTTC. Encoded protein: CASSSRTGKGYTF.

This rearrangement joins TRBV6-4 to TRBJ2-3; the D gene is possibly TRBD2 (5 bases). From germline, CDR1 is MRHNA and CDR2 SNTAGT. Trimming stripped 4 bases from V and 0 bases from J, with 11 bases between. This CDR3 spans 15 amino acids. The CDR3 region is CASSARAASTDTQYF. The CDR3 DNA reads as TGTGCCAGCAGTGCGCGGGCAGCGAGCACAGATACGCAGTATTTT.

A remark on this clone: Its ends do not fully match the called genes, so a read error is possible. The rearrangement links TRBV7-7 to TRBJ2-2; no clear D. Looked up from germline, CDR1 is SSHAT and CDR2 is FNYEAQ (reference sequence). This CDR3 spans 13 amino acids. The CDR3 region has the DNA TGTGCTAGCAGCCTAGATATGTTCGGGGAGCTGTTTTTT. It codes for CASSLDMFGELFF.

This clone appeared a single time. The chain is built from TRBV5-1 and TRBJ1-4, with D possibly matching TRBD1 (6 bases). V gave up 1 base and J gave up 10 bases, with 14 bases separating them. CDR1 is SGHRS, CDR2 YFSETQ, per germline. The CDR3 contains 14 residues. This chain's CDR3 is CASSLTTGDGKLFF. CDR3 DNA sequence: TGCGCCAGCAGCTTGACGACAGGAGATGGAAAACTGTTTTTT.

The gene calls are TRBV4-3 and TRBJ2-1; 10 positions match TRBD2. Germline CDR1 is LGHNA and CDR2 is YSLEER. With V trimmed by 1 base and J by 4 bases, 4 bases remained unmatched. The CDR3 contains 16 residues. The CDR3: CASSQGNSGGYNEQFF. The CDR3, as DNA: TGCGCCAGCAGCCAAGGAAATAGCGGGGGGTACAATGAGCAGTTCTTC.

Only a few counts were recorded for this clone. The gene calls are TRBV4-3 and TRBJ2-2; TRBD2 is a possible D gene (5 bases). The CDR3 is 15 residues long. Germline V gene lookup returns CDR1 LGHNA and CDR2 YSLEER. Trimming pared 4 bases from V and 0 bases from J, leaving 9 bases between. The CDR3 DNA is TGCGCCAGCAGCCTGTCAGCGGCGAACACCGGGGAGCTGTTTTTT. The encoded protein is CASSLSAANTGELFF.

This clone has ten or more counts. The CDR3 reads CASSGTTGVTEAFF. CDR3 coding DNA: TGTGCCAGCAGCGGTACCACAGGGGTCACTGAAGCTTTCTTT. The chain is built from TRBV9 and TRBJ1-1; TRBD1 matches 7 bases. In germline, CDR1 is SGDLS, CDR2 YYNGEE. The V and J ends lost 3 bases and 4 bases, in that order; junction bases with no gene match: 6. This CDR3 is built from 14 residues.

V is TRBV10-3 and J is TRBJ2-2; no definite D call. Per germline, CDR1 ENHRY and CDR2 SYGVKD. V was shortened by 6 bases and J by 5 bases, with 10 bases between the two germline ends. The CDR3 totals 13 residues. CDR3 in DNA: TGTGCCATCAGCACTGCCGGGACCGGGGAGCTGTTTTTT. Its translation: CAISTAGTGELFF.

The chain employs TRBV10-3 and TRBJ2-7, with D possibly being TRBD2 (5 bases). The CDR3 spans 14 residues. Germline V CDR1 and CDR2: ENHRY, SYGVKD. Trimming shortened V by 4 bases and J by 9 bases, and 19 bases separated the two germline ends. CDR3 sequence: CAISGALDSGRQYF. CDR3 DNA sequence: TGTGCCATCAGTGGTGCCCTTGATTCGGGGAGGCAGTACTTC.

The J gene is TRBJ1-3, the V gene TRBV11-2; 12 bases align to TRBD1. This CDR3 region has 15 residues. V was pared by 5 bases and J by 8 bases, with 7 bases of the junction left unmatched. Per the germline V gene, CDR1 is SGHAT and CDR2 is FQNNGV. The DNA of the CDR3 is TGTGCCAGCAGCCTCGGGACAGGGGGCGCGTACACCATATATTTT. This translates into CASSLGTGGAYTIYF.

The V and J genes are TRBV6-5 and TRBJ1-4, with a weak D call TRBD1 (6 bases). This CDR3 contains 15 residues. Germline V gene data show CDR1 as MNHEY and CDR2 as SVGAGI. Trimming took 6 bases from V and 4 from J, leaving 15 bases between them. DNA of the CDR3: TGTGCCAGCAGGGACAGCTTCACAATTAATGAAAAACTGTTTTTT. This encodes CASRDSFTINEKLFF.

The V and J genes are TRBV6-6 and TRBJ1-2; 8 bases map to TRBD1. CDR1 is MNHNY and CDR2 is SVGAGI in the germline V gene (reference sequence). Trimming removed 6 bases from V and 3 bases from J; junction bases left unmatched: 0. The CDR3 is 12 residues long. CDR3 DNA sequence: TGTGCCAGCAGACAGGGGGACTATGGCTACACCTTC. Translated, it gives CASRQGDYGYTF.

The rearrangement joins TRBV27 to TRBJ2-7; TRBD2 agrees at 8 bases. The length of the CDR3 is 15 residues. Germline loops: CDR1 MNHEY, CDR2 SMNVEV (reference sequence). The ends lost 8 bases at V and 6 bases at J; junction bases unmatched: 15. The CDR3 bases are TGTGCCAGCCGTAGCGGGGCCGGGAGGACTCTCGAGCAGTACTTC. Translation gives CASRSGAGRTLEQYF.

V usage is TRBV21-1 and J usage is TRBJ1-1; the DNA was not used to check the table's D call, TRBD1. TRBV21-1 is marked as a pseudogene. The CDR3 is 9 amino acids. CDR3 protein: CATNTEAFF. The CDR3 bases are TGTGCCACAAACACTGAAGCTTTCTTT.

The CDR3: CASSQAQGGYEQFF. The CDR3 DNA follows: TGTGCCAGCTCACAGGCACAGGGGGGTTATGAGCAGTTCTTC. J is TRBJ2-1 and V is TRBV18; 8 bases are shared with TRBD1. The germline gives CDR1 KGHSH, CDR2 LQKENI. V trimming: 4 bases; J trimming: 8 bases; junction bases outside the gene matches: 7. The CDR3 covers 14 residues.

The genes are TRBV15 and TRBJ2-7, with TRBD2 matching 8 bases. The germline gives CDR1 LNHNV, CDR2 YYDKDF (reference sequence). CDR3 length equals 17 residues. V shed 0 bases, J shed 2 bases, and the junction held 9 bases outside the gene matches. CDR3: CATSREIGGVGAYEQYF. The CDR3 DNA sequence: TGTGCCACCAGCAGAGAGATCGGGGGGGTAGGGGCCTACGAGCAGTACTTC.

The chain carries TRBV5-1 and TRBJ2-3; TRBD1 is a possible D gene (6 bases). Trimming removed 3 bases from V and 0 bases from J, with 11 bases in between. CDR1 is SGHRS, CDR2 YFSETQ, per germline. The CDR3 consists of 15 residues. CDR3 nucleotide sequence: TGCGCCAGCAGCTCACAGGGAGTTAGCACAGATACGCAGTATTTT. This codes for CASSSQGVSTDTQYF.

This chain connects TRBV9 to TRBJ2-2, with 10 bases identical to TRBD2. The CDR3 totals 18 residues. The trim removed 0 bases at V and 0 bases at J, leaving 5 bases unmatched. Per the germline V gene, CDR1 is SGDLS and CDR2 is YYNGEE. In nucleotides, the CDR3 is TGTGCCAGCAGCGTAGGACTAACTAGCGGGGCGAACACCGGGGAGCTGTTTTTT. It encodes CASSVGLTSGANTGELFF.

This clone was seen a few times. The V gene is TRBV19, the J gene TRBJ1-2; maybe TRBD1 (5 bases). CDR3 length: 14 amino acids. CDR1 LNHDA and CDR2 SQIVND come from the germline V gene (reference sequence). V was trimmed by 4 bases and J by 2 bases, leaving 11 bases between them. The CDR3 DNA reads as TGTGCCAGTAGTAGGAGGGGCGCGAACTATGGCTACACCTTC. It encodes CASSRRGANYGYTF. The full variable domain, in which reference TRBV19 and TRBJ1-2 provide the parts outside the CDR3, is DGGITQSPKYLFRKEGQNVTLSCEQNLNHDAMYWYRQDPGQGLRLIYYSQIVNDFQKGDIAEGYSVSREKKESFPLTVTSAQKNPTAFYLCASSRRGANYGYTFGSGTRLTVV.